What follows are 5 T cell receptor beta chains derived from one specimen sequenced in a study of cytomegalovirus exposure and HLA in healthy donors. Only in-frame clones appear in the TCRdb table, and some are missing; sequencing was by immunoSEQ multiplex PCR. This sample has 300,000 to 450,000 clones, with roughly 88% found just once. Material: PBMCs. These receptors were collected from a woman aged 18-29 years in good health and CMV-seronegative.

This chain links TRBV10-2 with TRBJ2-5; 10 positions match TRBD2. Germline V gives CDR1 WSHSY, CDR2 SAAADI. The CDR3 runs 16 residues. The V and J ends lost 4 bases and 5 bases, in that order; junction bases with no gene match: 10. The CDR3 coding sequence is TGCGCCAGCAGTGGGATAGATGGACTAGCGGAGGAGACCCAGTACTTC. It codes for CASSGIDGLAEETQYF.

V gene TRBV29-1 combines with J gene TRBJ2-5, with TRBD1 matching over 8 bases. The CDR3 consists of 13 residues. Trimming at V came to 7 bases and at J to 2 bases, leaving 6 bases not matched to a gene. CDR1 is SQVTM and CDR2 is ANQGSEA in the germline V gene. CDR3 protein: CSGDDRGQETQYF. In DNA form, the CDR3 reads TGCAGCGGAGATGACAGGGGACAAGAGACCCAGTACTTC.

This clone has just a few counts. The genes are TRBV6-4 and TRBJ2-1; 7 bases are shared with TRBD2. CDR3 length equals 15 residues. J gave up 4 bases and V 3 bases, and 6 bases lay outside the gene matches. CDR1 and CDR2 (germline): MRHNA, SNTAGT. The CDR3 DNA reads TGTGCCAGCAGTGAGGTGGCGGGGGAGTACAATGAGCAGTTCTTC. The encoded protein is CASSEVAGEYNEQFF.

The J gene is TRBJ2-5, the V gene TRBV6-5; 14 bases fit TRBD2. The CDR3 runs to 15 residues. Germline CDR1 and CDR2: MNHEY and SVGAGI. Losses at the gene ends were 6 bases for V and 5 bases for J; bases not matched to a gene: 5. DNA of the CDR3: TGTGCCAGCAGCTCCAGACTAGCGGGAGGGGAGACCCAGTACTTC. It codes for CASSSRLAGGETQYF.

Note on this clone: This CDR3 is also generated by other DNA sequences in the sample. The chain uses TRBV4-1 and TRBJ2-7; D may be TRBD2 (7 bases). Germline values: CDR1 MGHRA, CDR2 YSYEKL. The CDR3 spans 15 residues. Trimming took off 1 base at V and 3 bases at J, with 13 bases between the two ends. The CDR3 DNA reads TGCGCCAGCAGCCAAGTCGGCGGGGGCATCTACGAGCAGTACTTC. Translating gives CASSQVGGGIYEQYF.